The entry below gives a single T cell receptor (delta chain) sequence along with its context. What this receptor recognizes is not known. No base qualities exist here, and no much larger clone lies one base off it. This entry comes from a study of Vδ1+ human thymocytes (dated by TCRdb to between 2017 and 2018). Describing the broader study: The study characterised mRNA-level TRG and TRD CDR3 repertoires of highly purified Vdelta1+ thymocytes from young children as a data resource. Earlier work had validated the multiplex-based CDR3 amplicon strategy against 5'RACE-based methods for generating CDR3 amplicons. Study-wide findings and limitations: Because unexpected Vdelta2 sequences could lead to misinterpretation of bulk repertoire data, the authors recommended using highly purified populations and single-cell validation. Donors did not cluster by age or sex, so the analyses were not stratified by age or sex. Donors shared many TRG clonotypes (up to roughly 6.9x10^3), but TRD repertoires were essentially private, with at most 130 shared. Thymic TRG and TRD repertoires appeared highly polyclonal with Gaussian CDR3 length distributions, unlike oligoclonal peripheral blood repertoires. Even though sort purity was high, around 19% of thymic TRD sequences were Vdelta2 (and few were Vdelta3), which was not the case for the peripheral blood Vdelta1+ controls.

Thymic samples were depleted of alphabeta T cells, then CD3+ TCRVdelta1+ TCRVdelta2- thymocytes were FACS-sorted. The purity of the sorted Vdelta1+ thymocytes was between roughly 96% and 99.6%. The thymic specimens were obtained from several paediatric patients who were undergoing corrective cardiac surgery and ranged in age from roughly 5 days to 16 months. Thymic tissue was dispersed and mononuclear cells isolated on a Histopaque-1077 density gradient. Staining used anti-TCRVdelta1 clone TS8.2, anti-TCRVdelta2 clone B6, anti-CD3 clone HIT3a and anti-TCRalphabeta clone IP26 antibodies. RNA extraction was performed with the RNeasy mini kit, and reverse transcription was done with Superscript III. CDR3 amplicons were generated by multiplex PCR with pooled V-gene forward primers and a constant-region reverse primer carrying Illumina adaptor overhangs. After gel purification, the amplicons were indexed with Nextera index primers over approximately 8 extra PCR cycles and then purified using AMPure XP beads. Sequencing of the libraries was done on an Illumina MiSeq using paired-end 250 bp reads, dual indexing and a 20% PhiX spike-in. The original pipeline was this. FastQC was used to check read quality, and ea-utils fastq-join was used to merge TRG read pairs. IMGT/HighV-QUEST was used to annotate the sequences, only productive sequences with an unambiguous V-gene assignment were kept, and clonotypes were defined as sequences sharing an identical CDR3 sequence. For downstream analysis, VDJtools 1.1.1, tcR 2.2.3, Treemap and vegan Shannon diversity in R 3.4.4 were used. The public reads were reprocessed by TCRdb using CATT, and rows of matching DNA were later combined. The V and J calls here are based on TCRdb, not the publication. Present in this sample are 80,000 or so delta-chain clones, about 30% of which were seen just once. About 0.24% of the sample is taken by the ten largest.

V was cut back by 0 bases and J by 0 bases, leaving a gap of 17 bases between them. The CDR3 covers 18 residues, taking in both the cysteine and the phenylalanine. The DNA shown is the 54-base CDR3, in frame from base 1. Based on the germline V gene, the CDR1 and CDR2 sequences are TSWWSYY and QGS. The chain is made from TRDV1 and TRDJ1; the D gene cannot be resolved reliably. This clonotype originated in a boy less than two years old who had congenital heart surgery. Sequenced: Vdelta1+ gamma-delta thymocytes from the thymus. Per the publication, the cell subset or site label means: FACS-sorted CD3+ TCRalphabeta- TCRVdelta1+ TCRVdelta2- thymocytes. CDR3 sequence: CALGELVPVTSYTDKLIF. The DNA sequence follows: TGTGCTCTTGGGGAACTGGTACCTGTCACTTCGTACACCGATAAACTCATCTTT.